The rows below give T cell receptor beta chains drawn from one sample of a study of OX40 agonist ivuxolimab in advanced cancers. TCRdb keeps only in-frame clones here, not all; method: immunoSEQ multiplex PCR. The table has tens of thousands of clones, 80% to 95% seen once. The sequencing here drew on CD4+ or CD8+ T cells sorted from blood, taken in a trial of the OX40 agonist ivuxolimab. The receptors were gathered from an adult with an advanced solid tumor such as melanoma, head and neck, liver or kidney cancer. Each CDR3 is given with its conserved first and last residue. D genes are given only for firm matches. The size entry is marked missing in some rows and otherwise reads once, few, many or a size class.

size,D,J,V,DNA,CDR3
.,.,TRBJ2-3,TRBV30,TGTGCCTGGAAATTCTCGGATACGCAGTATTTT,CAWKFSDTQYF
.,.,TRBJ1-1,TRBV19,TGTGCCAGTAGCACAGTGGTTCGGACTGAAGCTTTCTTT,CASSTVVRTEAFF
.,TRBD1,TRBJ1-1,TRBV6-6,TGTGCCAGCAGAGGCCCGACAGGGTATATCACTGAAGCTTTCTTT,CASRGPTGYITEAFF
.,.,TRBJ1-5,TRBV9,TGTGCCAGCAGCGTAGGTGTAGGGTATCAGCCCCAGCATTTT,CASSVGVGYQPQHF
.,.,TRBJ1-2,TRBV20-1,TGCAGTGCTAGAACTCACACCTTC,CSARTHTF
.,TRBD1,TRBJ2-1,TRBV29-1,TGCAGCGCGGGACAGGATTGGAGCTCCTACAATGAGCAGTTCTTC,CSAGQDWSSYNEQFF
once,.,TRBJ2-1,TRBV2,TGTGCCAGCAGTGAAGGCTCGGCCTACAATGAGCAGTTCTTC,CASSEGSAYNEQFF
few,.,TRBJ2-5,TRBV5-1,TGCGCCAGCAGCTTGGGCAGCCAAGAGACCCAGTACTTC,CASSLGSQETQYF
.,.,TRBJ1-6,TRBV15,TGTGCCACCAGCATAAGGGATGGGAATTCACCCCTCCACTTT,CATSIRDGNSPLHF
once,TRBD2,TRBJ2-2,TRBV10-3,TGTGCCATCGGACTAGCGGACTACGCCGGGGAGCTGTTTTTT,CAIGLADYAGELFF
.,.,TRBJ1-2,TRBV9,TGTGCCAGCAGCGTAGCAGGGCAGGGCTATGGCTACACCTTC,CASSVAGQGYGYTF
.,.,TRBJ1-3,TRBV13,TGTGCCAGCAGCTTAGTTAGAAACACCATATATTTT,CASSLVRNTIYF
.,TRBD1,TRBJ2-3,TRBV18,TGTGCCAGCTCATCGGACAGGGCCAGCGGCGCAGAAACGCAGTATTTT,CASSSDRASGAETQYF
.,.,TRBJ2-5,TRBV7-9,TGTGCCAGCAGCCTCTTAGCCCAGCAGGGTGATCGGGAGACCCAGTACTTC,CASSLLAQQGDRETQYF
.,TRBD1,TRBJ1-5,TRBV4-1,TGCGCCAGCAGCCAAGTTGGGACAGGGGGTCAGCCCCAGCATTTT,CASSQVGTGGQPQHF
.,TRBD1,TRBJ2-5,TRBV5-4,TGTGCCAGCAGCGGGGGACAGGGGGGAGAGACCCAGTACTTC,CASSGGQGGETQYF
.,TRBD2,TRBJ2-3,TRBV9,TGTGCCAGCAGCGGACTCGGGAGGGCCCCAGATACGCAGTATTTT,CASSGLGRAPDTQYF
.,.,TRBJ2-2,TRBV20-1,TGCAGTGTGAGGCGGCCCGGGGAGCTGTTTTTT,CSVRRPGELFF
.,.,TRBJ2-1,TRBV7-9,TGTGCCAGCAGCCGGGACTTAGGTCAGCAGTTCTTC,CASSRDLGQQFF
.,.,TRBJ2-3,TRBV5-6,TGTGCCAGCAGCTTAGGAAGCACAGATACGCAGTATTTT,CASSLGSTDTQYF
.,.,TRBJ2-5,TRBV29-1,TGCAGCGCAGGGACTCCGCAAGAGACCCAGTACTTC,CSAGTPQETQYF
.,TRBD1,TRBJ2-7,TRBV19,TGTGCCAGTAGTATCCACAGGGGGCAAGTAGACGAGCAGTACTTC,CASSIHRGQVDEQYF
.,.,TRBJ2-5,TRBV10-1,TGCGCCAGCAGCGGGGGAGCCGAGACCCAGTACTTC,CASSGGAETQYF
.,.,TRBJ2-1,TRBV7-2,TGTGCCAGCAGCAAATCCTGGACGTCCTACAATGAGCAGTTCTTC,CASSKSWTSYNEQFF
.,.,TRBJ1-2,TRBV12-2,TGTGCAAGTCGCTTAGCGCGAGGGGGCGATGGCTACACCTTC,CASRLARGGDGYTF
.,.,TRBJ1-4,TRBV30,TGTGCCTGGAGTGTACTTGGCGGGGTGGGTGAAAAACTGTTTTTT,CAWSVLGGVGEKLFF
.,TRBD1,TRBJ2-7,TRBV11-3,TGTGCCAGCAGCCCGTCAGGGGGCTGGGGCTCCTACGAGCAGTACTTC,CASSPSGGWGSYEQYF
.,TRBD1,TRBJ1-6,TRBV5-4,TGTGCCAGCAGCTATGAAGCGGGACAGGGGAGCAATTCACCCCTCCACTTT,CASSYEAGQGSNSPLHF
.,.,TRBJ2-7,TRBV6-5,TGTGCCAGCAGTTACGACAGTTCCTACGAGCAGTACTTC,CASSYDSSYEQYF
.,.,TRBJ1-1,TRBV2,TGTGCCAGCAGTGGGCAGGTGGGAACTGAAGCTTTCTTT,CASSGQVGTEAFF
.,.,TRBJ1-5,TRBV13,TGTGCCAGCAGCGCGGGCAATCAGCCCCAGCATTTT,CASSAGNQPQHF
.,TRBD2,TRBJ2-3,TRBV5-1,TGCGCCAGCAGCCTCGGGACTAGCGGTACCACAGATACGCAGTATTTT,CASSLGTSGTTDTQYF
.,TRBD1,TRBJ2-7,TRBV11-1,TGTGCCAGCAGCCCGCCGACAGGGTACGACGAGCAGTACTTC,CASSPPTGYDEQYF
.,TRBD1,TRBJ1-1,TRBV6-5,TGTGCCAGCGGAAAACAGGGGTGGGCTTTCTTT,CASGKQGWAFF
.,.,TRBJ2-1,TRBV6-4,TGTGCCAGCAGTGACCACCGGGGGGCCGGCGCCTACAATGAGCAGTTCTTC,CASSDHRGAGAYNEQFF
.,TRBD1,TRBJ1-2,TRBV27,TGTGCCAGCAGTTTATTGGCAGGGGGCGATGGCTACACCTTC,CASSLLAGGDGYTF
.,.,TRBJ2-1,TRBV5-1,TGCGCCAGCAGCCGAAGGACCGGGAGCTCCTACAATGAGCAGTTCTTC,CASSRRTGSSYNEQFF
.,TRBD2,TRBJ2-7,TRBV10-2,TGCGCCAGCAGTGAAAGCGGGAGGGCTTACGAGCAGTACTTC,CASSESGRAYEQYF
.,.,TRBJ1-1,TRBV30,TGTGCCTGGAGTAACCAGGGAGGAACTGAAGCTTTCTTT,CAWSNQGGTEAFF
.,.,TRBJ2-7,TRBV18,TGTGCCAGCTCACCACCGGGACTTCCCAAACTCAAGGCCTACGAGCAGTACTTC,CASSPPGLPKLKAYEQYF
.,.,TRBJ2-7,TRBV5-1,TGCGCCAGCAGCTCGGCAGGGGTGGGCGAGCAGTACTTC,CASSSAGVGEQYF
many,.,TRBJ2-7,TRBV25-1,TGTGCCAGCAGTGAATATACGATTTTTGGAGGGGCAGGGCAGTACTTC,CASSEYTIFGGAGQYF
.,.,TRBJ2-3,TRBV11-1,TGTGCCAGCAGCTTAGGCGTGCTAGCAACATTTAGCACAGATACGCAGTATTTT,CASSLGVLATFSTDTQYF
.,TRBD1,TRBJ1-6,TRBV5-1,TGCGCCAGCAGCTTGACGACAGGGGGCGAATCACCCCTCCACTTT,CASSLTTGGESPLHF
.,.,TRBJ1-3,TRBV5-7,TGTGCCAGCAGCTTGTATTCAGTCTCTGGAAACACCATATATTTT,CASSLYSVSGNTIYF
.,.,TRBJ1-3,TRBV19,TGTGCCAGTACCCTAAGGGTCCTCGGAAACACCATATATTTT,CASTLRVLGNTIYF
once,.,TRBJ2-6,TRBV9,TGTGCCAGCAGCGACCCTCAGTCTGGGGCCAACGTCCTGACTTTC,CASSDPQSGANVLTF
.,TRBD1,TRBJ1-2,TRBV5-1,TGCGCCAGCAGCACCGGACAGGGGCGAAACTATGGCTACACCTTC,CASSTGQGRNYGYTF
.,.,TRBJ2-7,TRBV2,TGTGCCAGCAGTACCCATGGACGGAATTACGAGCAGTACTTC,CASSTHGRNYEQYF
.,TRBD2,TRBJ2-1,TRBV11-2,TGTGCCAGCAGCTTCACCCAGACTAGCTTTGAGCAGTTCTTC,CASSFTQTSFEQFF
.,TRBD1,TRBJ2-5,TRBV11-3,TGTGCCAGCAGCAGAGGGACAGGGGTTACGGAGACCCAGTACTTC,CASSRGTGVTETQYF
.,TRBD2,TRBJ2-3,TRBV5-1,TGCGCCAGCAGCTTGGAAGGCGGGAGCGCAGATACGCAGTATTTT,CASSLEGGSADTQYF
.,.,TRBJ2-4,TRBV19,TGTGCCAGTAGTATAGATTGGGGGACTTATCCGTACTTC,CASSIDWGTYPYF
.,TRBD2,TRBJ2-3,TRBV10-3,TGTGCCATCCAGGGTCCCCTATGGGCTAGCGGGGGGCGAAGCACAGATACGCAGTATTTT,CAIQGPLWASGGRSTDTQYF
.,TRBD1,TRBJ2-3,TRBV6-1,TGTGCCAGCAGAGACAGGGCTTCAGATACGCAGTATTTT,CASRDRASDTQYF
.,TRBD1,TRBJ2-7,TRBV5-1,TGCGCCAGCAGCCACGACAGGGACGAGCAGTACTTC,CASSHDRDEQYF
.,.,TRBJ1-3,TRBV2,TGTGCCAGCAGTGAAGGAGGCTTCTCTGGAAACACCATATATTTT,CASSEGGFSGNTIYF
.,.,TRBJ2-7,TRBV18,TGTGCCAGCTCACCAGGCAGGGTCTACGAGCAGTACTTC,CASSPGRVYEQYF
.,TRBD1,TRBJ1-3,TRBV7-6,TGTGCCAGCAGCTTGGGACAGGTCGCCGGAAACACCATATATTTT,CASSLGQVAGNTIYF